This T cell receptor (beta chain) was sequenced in a study of OX40 agonist ivuxolimab in advanced cancers. The V gene's germline CDR1 is GTSNPN and CDR2 SVGIG (reference sequence). The CDR3 contains 15 residues. The V end was cut by 5 bases, the J end by 3 bases, with 18 bases between. Sequencing used immunoSEQ multiplex PCR; TCRdb keeps in-frame clones, though not all of them. The sample lists roughly 120,000 clones; over 75% were seen once. The chain links TRBV30 to TRBJ2-3; maybe TRBD1 (6 bases). The source is an adult with an advanced solid tumor such as melanoma, head and neck, liver or kidney cancer. This sample comprised CD4+ or CD8+ T cells sorted from blood, obtained in a trial of the OX40 agonist ivuxolimab. The CDR3: CAWVWGLGGTDTQYF. CDR3 nucleotides: TGTGCCTGGGTCTGGGGGCTTGGTGGGACAGATACGCAGTATTTT.